This passage covers 8 T cell receptor beta chains from one sample sequenced in a study of OX40 agonist ivuxolimab in advanced cancers. The method was immunoSEQ multiplex PCR; TCRdb's version includes in-frame clones alone and lacks a portion of them. The sample has roughly 80,000 clones; 80% to 90% are singletons. This material consisted of CD4+ or CD8+ T cells sorted from blood, taken in a trial of the OX40 agonist ivuxolimab. The receptors derive from an adult with an advanced solid tumor such as melanoma, head and neck, liver or kidney cancer.

V is TRBV6-5 and J is TRBJ1-2; D unclear. V dropped 0 bases and J dropped 8 bases, with 13 bases sitting between them. Germline CDR1 reads MNHEY; CDR2 reads SVGAGI. CDR3 length: 14 residues. CDR3 nucleotides: TGTGCCAGCAGTTACTCGGTGCAAGGCGGGGGCTACACCTTC. It specifies CASSYSVQGGGYTF.

The rearrangement uses TRBV6-5 and TRBJ2-7, with 9 bases lining up with TRBD1. The germline V gene encodes CDR1 MNHEY and CDR2 SVGAGI. V dropped 5 bases and J dropped 2; count of bases not matched to a gene: 4. The CDR3 runs 14 residues. This CDR3 is CASSRTGATYEQYF. Written as DNA, the CDR3 is TGTGCCAGCAGTCGGACAGGGGCAACCTACGAGCAGTACTTC.

On this clone: Other DNA sequences of this sample code for an identical CDR3. The chain combines TRBV7-9 with TRBJ2-7; D ambiguous. Germline V gene sequence: CDR1 SEHNR, CDR2 FQNEAQ (reference sequence). The ends were cut back, 0 bases at V and 0 bases at J, with 6 bases in the middle. The CDR3 runs 14 residues. The CDR3 reads CASSLAVASYEQYF. For the CDR3, the DNA is TGTGCCAGCAGCTTAGCGGTAGCCTCCTACGAGCAGTACTTC.

This clone was observed a few times. The chain employs TRBV18 and TRBJ1-2; the match to TRBD1 covers 9 bases. Germline V gives CDR1 KGHSH, CDR2 LQKENI. The CDR3 extends over 14 amino acids. Trimming removed 3 bases from V and 7 bases from J; junction bases left unmatched: 6. The chain's CDR3 is CASSPGTGKSGYTF. The DNA for the CDR3 is TGTGCCAGCTCACCCGGGACAGGGAAGAGTGGCTACACCTTC.

This clone was counted a few times. The chain combines TRBV5-1 with TRBJ1-1, with D possibly TRBD1 on 6 matching bases. The CDR3 totals 14 residues. Germline assignment: CDR1 SGHRS and CDR2 YFSETQ. Trimming removed 4 bases from V and 0 bases from J, with 10 bases in between. The CDR3 DNA reads as TGCGCCAGCAGCAAAGGACAGATGAACACTGAAGCTTTCTTT. It yields the protein CASSKGQMNTEAFF. The whole variable domain, remainder taken from reference TRBV5-1 and TRBJ1-1, is KAGVTQTPRYLIKTRGQQVTLSCSPISGHRSVSWYQQTPGQGLQFLFEYFSETQRNKGNFPGRFSGRQFSNSRSEMNVSTLELGDSALYLCASSKGQMNTEAFFGQGTRLTVV.

This sequence joins TRBV6-1 and TRBJ1-2, with 7 positions matching TRBD1. There are 13 residues in the CDR3. The junction had 8 bases not matched to a gene; V was cut back by 5 bases and J by 8 bases. Germline assignment: CDR1 MNHNS and CDR2 SASEGT. CDR3 DNA: TGTGCCAGCAGTTCCGACAGGGTACAAGGCTACACCTTC. Protein sequence: CASSSDRVQGYTF.

This clone showed up just a few times. Other DNA sequences in the same sample also yield this CDR3. The rearrangement joins TRBV30 to TRBJ1-2; D not resolved. The CDR3 length is 12 residues. V shed 0 bases and J shed 5 bases, with 7 bases lying between them. The germline V gene encodes CDR1 GTSNPN and CDR2 SVGIG (reference sequence). CDR3: CAWSVGRYGYTF. The CDR3 DNA follows: TGTGCCTGGAGTGTAGGACGGTATGGCTACACCTTC.

This clone appeared a few times. CDR3 sequence (DNA): TGTGCCAGCAGCTTGGGGATCCGGGTGGAAGACACTGAAGCTTTCTTT. Its protein is CASSLGIRVEDTEAFF. This chain uses TRBV5-4 with TRBJ1-1, with D unclear. Germline CDR1 is SGHNT and CDR2 is YYREEE (reference sequence). V dropped 0 bases and J dropped 3 bases, with 15 bases sitting between them. The CDR3 has 16 amino acids.